This TCR beta chain was captured in a study of human thymus T cells. V lost 5 bases to trimming and J lost 3 bases; unmatched junction nucleotides: 6. Germline lookup yields CDR1 SEHNR and CDR2 FQNEAQ (reference sequence). The CDR3 extends over 14 amino acids. The assay was immunoSEQ multiplex PCR, and TCRdb's table has in-frame clones only and misses some. Of some 46,000 clones detected, 90% to 95% appear once; the ten largest clones hold roughly 0.12%. Source material: blood. This clonotype was obtained from a boy under two years old with a congenital heart defect but otherwise immunologically healthy. The chain links TRBV7-9 to TRBJ2-7; 8 bases align to TRBD1. The CDR3 spells CASSTGQGIYEQYF. The CDR3 bases are TGTGCCAGCAGCACCGGACAGGGCATCTACGAGCAGTACTTC.